The T cell receptor (beta chain) under discussion was sequenced for a study of cytomegalovirus exposure and HLA in healthy donors (dated by TCRdb to the late 2010s). With respect to the entire study: In an earlier analysis of 450 to 750 of the donors, 276 Gb of sequence data and approximately 100 million unique TCR beta sequences from 180 million or so T cells were reported. About 300 gigabases of sequencing data and tens of millions of unique TCR sequences were included in an early release covering under 650 HLA-typed donors. The genetic ancestry cluster associated with self-reported Caucasian donors included about 81% of the roughly 390 genotyped donors. The study was designed to test whether signatures of past pathogen exposure could be identified by cataloging public T cell receptors. The study used immunosequencing to profile the T cell repertoires of about 670 subjects and linked those repertoires to cytomegalovirus serostatus. Besides the first cohort of under 700 subjects, a separate validation cohort made up of 120 different subjects was used. High-throughput TCR immunosequencing, statistical association of individual TCRs with disease status, and machine learning were combined to predict cytomegalovirus infection status. A later analysis re-analyzed previously published TCR beta repertoires from roughly 600 donors and added high-resolution HLA genotyping to study TCR occurrence patterns. The later analysis used no new phenotypic data to find candidate immune exposures, relying instead on TCR beta sequences and their occurrence across donors. An earlier analysis of roughly 580 of the donors used high-throughput TCR beta sequencing to judge whether each TCR beta V gene segment behaved as functional or pseudogenic. Donor age, sex, ethnicity and CMV serostatus were compiled alongside the repertoire data. Genome-wide SNP genotypes for about 55% of the roughly 670 donors were used in a later genetic analysis, which treated that subset as a discovery cohort. All discovery cohort repertoires had been generated using a single sequencing platform. HLA typing included class I and class II loci at four-digit resolution. Typing coverage varied by locus: about 620-630 donors for A, B, C, DRB1 and DQB1; approximately 500 for DQA1; more than 600 for DPA1; about 450 for DPB1. Because of strong linkage in the cohort, 5 or 6 DR-DQ haplotypes were treated as single units for association and clustering. Among some 410 genotyped donors of the cohort, an average of roughly 240,000 unique TCR beta nucleotide sequences were sequenced per donor, about a sixth of them non-productive.

On this clone itself: Its cognate antigen has yet to be identified. The record has no base qualities; no much larger clone is one base away.

What the research found in general, with its limitations: The 87-base-pair reads could not distinguish some IMGT-functional V segments, including TRBV6-2 and TRBV6-3, so those segments were excluded. A later analysis associated about 17,000 TCR beta sequences with specific HLA alleles at a false discovery rate of 0.05. The authors suggested that the approach could potentially be generalized to other disease states and immunological phenotypes. For the cohort, immune exposure information was limited to CMV serostatus. A cluster of highly shared sequence variants was judged likely to be a technical artifact of the sequencing pipeline. In an earlier analysis of about 550 of the donors, most TCR beta V segments were observed in productive rearrangements about 87% or about 30% of the time, broadly matching IMGT annotations. In both the original and validation cohorts, the classifier was reported to diagnose cytomegalovirus status with high specificity and sensitivity. When HLA alleles, especially DR and DQ, strongly co-occurred, attributing TCR associations to individual alleles was difficult. Presence/absence analyses assumed roughly uniform sequencing depth across donors, an assumption that may not hold. In a later analysis, the rate of TCR association differed among HLA loci, with DRB1 alleles having the most associated TCRs and HLA-C alleles having the fewest. Linkage disequilibrium might explain the correlated functional status among segregating V segments, but an unknown experimental factor could not be excluded. Across donors, most TCR sequences were observed very rarely, whereas some public TCRs were present in many individuals. A later genetic analysis associated a missense DCLRE1C variant with V-gene and J-gene trimming of TCR beta chains, and an independent cohort replicated the association. In a later analysis, several top co-occurrence clusters were reported to appear linked to parvovirus B19, influenza, CMV and Epstein-Barr virus. The earlier analysis of a few hundred of the donors excluded 15 to 20 rarely observed V segments, including chromosome 9 orphons, because counts were too low. Because HLA typing was unavailable for some donors at each locus, only the typed subset was used in association tests. In a later analysis, HLA-associated TCR beta chains were found to be more clonally expanded and to have lower generation probabilities than equally common non-associated chains. A total of fewer than 200 TCR beta chains were listed by the study as associated with cytomegalovirus. According to a later analysis, most CMV-associated TCR beta chains appeared to be HLA-restricted, and the HLA associations seemed to be driven largely by CMV exposure. A further reported finding was that TCR beta sequences accurately predicted the HLA-A and HLA-B alleles for most subjects in the first cohort. This cohort had only TCR beta chains sequenced, and the lack of alpha or paired-chain data limited which features could be detected. A few of the identified cytomegalovirus-associated TCR beta chains were confirmed in vitro to be specific for cytomegalovirus antigens. Compared with the approximately 600-donor mean, donors in an Asian-associated ancestry cluster had fewer N-insertions in productive TCRs, according to a later genetic analysis.

CDR1 and CDR2 (SGHDT, YYEEEE) derive from the germline V gene. From the cysteine through the phenylalanine, the CDR3 covers 15 amino acids. Of the read, only the CDR3 DNA is kept; its 45 bases are in frame from base 1. The junction carries 8 bases between V and J, which are trimmed by 1 base and 0 bases respectively. The cohort consisted of approximately 670 healthy bone marrow donors. At the time of sampling, every cohort member was nominally healthy, though immune exposures that went unrecorded were likely present. The donor was CMV seronegative and belonged to the group of 350 to 400 seronegative cohort members. A peripheral blood sample was collected from each donor, and TCR beta sequencing was performed on peripheral blood mononuclear cells. Genomic DNA extraction from the blood cell samples was performed with the Qiagen DNeasy Blood Extraction Kit. The protocol used for the library was the immunoSEQ multiplex PCR assay. The multiplex PCR relied on a mix of 60 forward primers for TCR Vbeta segments and 13 reverse primers for TCR Jbeta segments. The CDR3 region of rearranged TCR beta genes was amplified from genomic DNA with a multiplex PCR assay. The amplified TCR beta libraries were sequenced on the Illumina HiSeq System as 87-base-pair reads. As for the authors' bioinformatics: In a later analysis, around 80 million unique TCR beta chains were counted across the approximately 620 repertoires, and about 10 million of these chains were shared by at least two donors. Raw reads were error-corrected and collapsed into unique sequences with a nearest-neighbor algorithm that merged closely related sequences to remove PCR and sequencing errors. To assign V, D and J gene segments, CDR3 sequences were aligned to IMGT reference sequences. For a sequence to be retained, a match of at least six nucleotides was required to both a V gene segment and a J gene segment. A rearrangement was called productive if the CDR3 had no stop codons and remained in frame with V and J, and every other rearrangement was called non-productive. Following IMGT convention, CDR3 was defined as the stretch from the second conserved V-encoded cysteine to the conserved J-encoded phenylalanine. The earlier analysis of some 580 of the donors excluded any sequence lacking an unambiguous match to a single V gene segment. An earlier analysis of a few hundred of the donors called V segments functional above 56.7% productive rearrangements and segregating when the between-donor standard deviation exceeded 5%. A statistical classification framework was developed to diagnose cytomegalovirus status using the catalog of TCR beta chain sequences. A later analysis assigned V and J genes by comparing TCR nucleotide sequences with IMGT/GENE-DB human TR gene sequences. Using the TCRdist pipeline, a later analysis assigned CDR3 sequences along with most-parsimonious VDJ recombination scenarios. In a later analysis, each TCR beta chain was defined by its CDR3 amino acid sequence together with its V-gene family, and reads without a unique V-gene family were excluded. As a way to deal with suspected cross-contamination and a sequencing artifact, a later analysis dropped approximately 590 nucleotide sequences that were highly shared and had low generation probability. In a later analysis, a clonal expansion index for each public chain was calculated from normalized within-repertoire ranks of inferred template counts. Generation probabilities in a later analysis came from a VDJ recombination model fitted to out-of-frame rearrangements, and those results were checked against IGoR. In a later analysis, TCR-TCR, TCR-HLA and TCR-CMV co-occurrence was scored with hypergeometric tests, and a repertoire-size bias correction was applied to TCR pairs. In a later analysis, false discovery rates were estimated by permuting HLA or CMV assignments 20 times. In a later analysis, co-occurring TCRs were grouped with DBSCAN, and TCRdist sequence similarity was added when clustering was performed within HLA-allele-positive subsets. Repertoires with fewer than 30,000 or more than 120,000 public chains, plus five repertoires with anomalous nucleotide sharing, were excluded from co-occurrence clustering. The clones in this table, taken by TCRdb from immuneACCESS, are in-frame only. Not every clone is retained; where verified, under half of the shortfall comes from an unresolved V gene, and the cause of the rest is unknown. The DNA was the basis for D and trimming; V, J and clone size are from that table. The table for this sample lists roughly 190,000 clones; 82% of them were counted only once. Around 0.8% of the sample is taken by the ten largest.

The source of this sequence is a woman in her late teens or twenties in good health and CMV-seronegative. The V and J segments used are TRBV5-6 and TRBJ1-3, with the D segment identity uncertain. The sequenced sample was PBMCs. The DNA reads as follows: TGTGCCAGCAGCTTGACGGTATACTCTGGAAACACCATATATTTT. This is translated as CASSLTVYSGNTIYF.